The present TCR beta chain was sequenced within a study of control samples from healthy donors and cancer patients. V lost 3 bases, J lost 7 bases, and 8 bases stayed unmatched. The germline gives CDR1 SGHTA, CDR2 FQGTGA. The CDR3 loop spans 15 amino acids. Assay: immunoSEQ multiplex PCR; the TCRdb copy retains only in-frame clones and omits some. The sample lists 150,000 to 200,000 clones, around nine tenths occurring once. The chain employs TRBV7-3 and TRBJ2-1, with 8 bases identical to TRBD1. The sequence was collected from a man aged 18 to 30 in good health. Sequenced: blood. CDR3 sequence: CASSFLRQGRNEQFF. For the CDR3, the DNA is TGTGCCAGCAGCTTCCTCAGACAGGGGCGGAATGAGCAGTTCTTC.